The T cell receptor beta chain under discussion was sequenced for a study of cytomegalovirus exposure and HLA in healthy donors. Findings and caveats of the study: Later on, a genetic analysis was performed. It linked a missense variant in DCLRE1C with V- and J-gene trimming of TCR beta.

V lost 5 bases and J lost 9; bases outside the gene matches: 9. CDR3 length: 15 amino acids. CDR1 is SGHTA, CDR2 FQGTGA, per germline. PCR primers comprised 60 Vbeta and 13 Jbeta primers. Clones were read by immunoSEQ multiplex PCR, and TCRdb kept only the in-frame ones, dropping some. The table includes under 150,000 clones, approximately 80% detected once. About this clone itself: As yet, its antigen is unknown.

Sample: PBMCs. This receptor was obtained from a woman between 40 and 50 years old in good health and CMV-seronegative. The chain couples TRBV7-3 to TRBJ1-6; TRBD1 matches 8 bases. The CDR3 DNA reads TGTGCCAGCAGCCTAGAGGGACAGGCTAGTTCACCCCTCCACTTT. Its protein is CASSLEGQASSPLHF.